Below are 4 T cell receptor beta chains sequenced from a single sample in a study of blood T cell repertoires in COVID-19. Sequencing was performed with immunoSEQ multiplex PCR; in TCRdb, only in-frame clones are kept and a portion is missing. This sample has under 250,000 clones, with approximately 85% found just once. Material: peripheral blood. Every receptor here comes from a woman aged 70-85 years with COVID-19, enrolled during active disease.

V usage is TRBV20-1 and J usage is TRBJ2-3; no clear D gene. This CDR3 contains 11 residues. The germline gives CDR1 DFQATT, CDR2 SNEGSKA (reference sequence). The germline V and J ends were trimmed by 2 bases and 2 bases, with 2 bases remaining between them. CDR3 residues: CSARYTDTQYF. The DNA for the CDR3 is TGCAGTGCTAGATACACAGATACGCAGTATTTT.

The V and J genes are TRBV5-1 and TRBJ1-1, with 9 bases fitting TRBD1. Germline loops: CDR1 SGHRS, CDR2 YFSETQ. The CDR3 has 14 amino acids. The ends lost 4 bases at V and 3 bases at J; junction bases unmatched: 4. CDR3 amino acids: CASSPGTGYTEAFF. Written as DNA, the CDR3 is TGCGCCAGCAGCCCCGGGACAGGGTACACTGAAGCTTTCTTT.

The chain carries TRBV11-2 and TRBJ2-1, with D unresolved. Trimming stripped 0 bases from V and 8 bases from J, with 2 bases between. The germline V gene has CDR1 SGHAT and CDR2 FQNNGV. The CDR3 sequence is 11 residues long. CDR3 region: CASSLDDEQFF. As DNA, the CDR3 is TGTGCCAGCAGCTTAGACGATGAGCAGTTCTTC.

This chain links TRBV5-8 with TRBJ2-3; TRBD2 matches 9 bases. This CDR3 is built from 15 residues. V gave up 0 bases and J gave up 2 bases; unmatched junction bases: 1. From germline, CDR1 is SGHTS and CDR2 YDEGEE. The CDR3 is CASSLGGGATDTQYF. Written as DNA, the CDR3 is TGTGCCAGCAGCTTGGGCGGGGGGGCCACAGATACGCAGTATTTT.